A single sample is the source of the 12 T cell receptor beta chains below, sequenced in a study of PD-L1 blockade in urothelial cancer. The table came from immunoSEQ multiplex PCR; TCRdb's copy has only in-frame clones and leaves some out. The data show approximately 100,000 clones, with approximately 85% seen just once and roughly 2.2% held by the top ten. This material consisted of PBMCs, taken around atezolizumab (anti-PD-L1) treatment. These TCRs come from a man between 50 and 59 years old with urothelial cancer.

The rearrangement links TRBV25-1 to TRBJ2-3; TRBD1 matches 9 bases. The J segment lost 5 bases and the V segment lost 5 bases, leaving 8 bases of the junction unmatched. CDR1 and CDR2 from the germline V gene are MGHDK and SYGVNS. This CDR3 is built from 15 residues. Here the CDR3 DNA reads TGTGCCAGCAGTTCCCCCACAGGGGGCAAAGATACGCAGTATTTT. It codes for CASSSPTGGKDTQYF.

V and J are TRBV19 and TRBJ1-1; possibly TRBD1 for D (5 bases). The germline V gene has CDR1 LNHDA and CDR2 SQIVND (reference sequence). CDR3 length equals 14 residues. The V end was cut by 3 bases, the J end by 3 bases, with 11 bases between. The CDR3 loop reads CASSITGLDTEAFF. CDR3 DNA sequence: TGTGCCAGTAGTATCACAGGTTTGGACACTGAAGCTTTCTTT. The entire variable domain, with the rest obtained from reference TRBV19 and TRBJ1-1, is as follows: DGGITQSPKYLFRKEGQNVTLSCEQNLNHDAMYWYRQDPGQGLRLIYYSQIVNDFQKGDIAEGYSVSREKKESFPLTVTSAQKNPTAFYLCASSITGLDTEAFFGQGTRLTVV.

This clone was detected only a few times. This rearrangement joins TRBV30 to TRBJ1-5, with a possible D match to TRBD1 (5 bases). The germline CDR1 and CDR2 sequences are GTSNPN and SVGIG (reference sequence). The CDR3 covers 13 residues. The V end was cut by 0 bases, the J end by 11 bases, with 14 bases between. As DNA, the CDR3 is TGTGCCTGGAGTGTCCGGGCCACAGGATCCCAGCATTTT. Translating it yields CAWSVRATGSQHF.

The chain recombines TRBV27 with TRBJ2-7, with 10 bases lining up with TRBD2. V was clipped by 5 bases and J by 0 bases; unmatched bases: 1. This CDR3 spans 14 amino acids. Germline V gene sequence: CDR1 MNHEY, CDR2 SMNVEV (reference sequence). DNA for the CDR3: TGTGCCAGCAGTAAGCGGGAGGGCTCCTACGAGCAGTACTTC. As protein: CASSKREGSYEQYF.

The chain carries TRBV6-1 and TRBJ1-5; TRBD1 aligns across 10 bases. V shed 7 bases, J shed 1 base, and the junction held 4 bases outside the gene matches. The CDR3 totals 15 residues. Per the germline V gene, CDR1 is MNHNS and CDR2 is SASEGT. The DNA for the CDR3 is TGTGCCAGCACCCTGGACAGGGGGAGCAATCAGCCCCAGCATTTT. Translating gives CASTLDRGSNQPQHF.

This chain joins TRBV19 and TRBJ1-6; 7 nucleotides agree with TRBD1. V lost 8 bases to trimming and J lost 8 bases; unmatched junction nucleotides: 9. This CDR3 is built from 14 residues. Germline CDR1 LNHDA, CDR2 SQIVND (reference sequence). CDR3 sequence (DNA): TGTGCCAGTCAACGGGACAGAATCGATTCACCCCTCCACTTT. Encoded protein: CASQRDRIDSPLHF.

The chain has TRBV28 and TRBJ2-1; 8 bases are a match to TRBD1. The CDR3 sequence is 15 residues long. V shed 3 bases and J 3 bases; nucleotides not matched to a gene: 4. CDR1 MDHEN and CDR2 SYDVKM come from the germline V gene. The CDR3 protein is CASSLGTGIYNEQFF. DNA of the CDR3: TGTGCCAGCAGTTTGGGGACAGGCATCTACAATGAGCAGTTCTTC. Full variable domain (missing parts from reference TRBV28 and TRBJ2-1): DVKVTQSSRYLVKRTGEKVFLECVQDMDHENMFWYRQDPGLGLRLIYFSYDVKMKEKGDIPEGYSVSREKKERFSLILESASTNQTSMYLCASSLGTGIYNEQFFGPGTRLTVL.

This chain links TRBV19 with TRBJ1-5, with 10 bases matching TRBD1. This CDR3 spans 16 amino acids. V was clipped by 3 bases and J by 2 bases; unmatched bases: 4. Germline loops: CDR1 LNHDA, CDR2 SQIVND (reference sequence). CDR3 DNA sequence: TGTGCCAGTAGTATTCCCGGGACAGGGGGCAATCAGCCCCAGCATTTT. Translated, it gives CASSIPGTGGNQPQHF.

This chain links TRBV11-2 with TRBJ1-2; no reliable D call. V was trimmed by 1 base and J by 1 base, leaving 4 bases between them. Germline loops: CDR1 SGHAT, CDR2 FQNNGV. The CDR3 sequence is 13 residues long. The CDR3 loop reads CASSLVNNYGYTF. In nucleotides, the CDR3 is TGTGCCAGCAGCTTAGTTAATAACTATGGCTACACCTTC. Supplemented by reference TRBV11-2 and TRBJ1-2, the full variable domain reads EAGVAQSPRYKIIEKRQSVAFWCNPISGHATLYWYQQILGQGPKLLIQFQNNGVVDDSQLPKDRFSAERLKGVDSTLKIQPAKLEDSAVYLCASSLVNNYGYTFGSGTRLTVV.

The gene calls are TRBV4-1 and TRBJ2-3; D not certain. In germline, CDR1 is MGHRA, CDR2 YSYEKL. V was cut by 1 base and J by 4 bases, with 3 bases left in between. The CDR3 length is 12 residues. The DNA of the CDR3 is TGCGCCAGCAGCCAAGCATCAGATACGCAGTATTTT. Amino acid sequence: CASSQASDTQYF.

The chain is built from TRBV7-6 and TRBJ2-7, with D hard to call. The CDR3 covers 13 residues. The V end lost 0 bases, the J end lost 4 bases, and 7 bases lay between the germline ends. Germline V gene sequence: CDR1 SGHVS, CDR2 FNYEAQ. The CDR3 coding sequence is TGTGCCAGCAGCTTAGCATCAGATTACGAGCAGTACTTC. Translation: CASSLASDYEQYF.

This clone was observed a few times. The J gene is TRBJ2-1, the V gene TRBV5-3; 7 nucleotides agree with TRBD1. TRBV5-3 is identified as an open reading frame with a role that is uncertain. V was pared by 2 bases and J by 7 bases, with 9 bases of the junction left unmatched. The CDR3 contains 15 residues. CDR3 amino acids: CARSLLTGLRNEQFF. As DNA, the CDR3 is TGTGCCAGAAGCTTATTGACAGGGCTAAGAAATGAGCAGTTCTTC.